These 20 T cell receptor beta chains came from one sample sequenced in a study of blood T cell repertoires in COVID-19. Sequenced by immunoSEQ multiplex PCR; TCRdb stores in-frame clones only, minus some. The sample holds a few hundred thousand clones, approximately 86% seen once. Specimen: peripheral blood. These receptors were collected from a man aged 55 to 70 with acute or convalescent COVID-19.

The chain links TRBV12-5 to TRBJ2-1, with 7 bases identical to TRBD1. CDR3 length equals 16 residues. The V gene's germline CDR1 is LGHNT and CDR2 FRNRAP. The V and J ends lost 7 bases and 4 bases, in that order; junction bases with no gene match: 13. The CDR3 bases are TGTGCTAGTGCCCTAACCGGACAGGCCACATACAATGAGCAGTTCTTC. Translating it yields CASALTGQATYNEQFF.

The chain couples TRBV15 to TRBJ2-1, with 11 bases fitting TRBD2. The CDR3 sequence is 15 residues long. Trimming took 9 bases from V and 4 from J; bases not matched to a gene: 8. From germline, CDR1 is LNHNV and CDR2 YYDKDF (reference sequence). In nucleotides, the CDR3 is TGTGCCACAACCACTAGCGGGGGTCCTTACAATGAGCAGTTCTTC. Protein: CATTTSGGPYNEQFF.

The J gene is TRBJ1-2, the V gene TRBV29-1; maybe TRBD1 (6 bases). Trimming removed 2 bases from V and 8 bases from J, with 12 bases in between. Germline CDR1 reads SQVTM; CDR2 reads ANQGSEA. The CDR3 sequence is 12 residues long. The DNA for the CDR3 is TGCAGCGTTGAAACACAGGGTAGGGGCTACACCTTC. Translation gives CSVETQGRGYTF.

J is TRBJ1-5 and V is TRBV7-2; D is ambiguous. The CDR3 is 14 residues long. The V end was cut by 1 base, the J end by 6 bases, with 10 bases between. Germline assignment: CDR1 SGHTA and CDR2 FQGNSA. In DNA, the CDR3 is TGTGCCAGCAGCTTAGACAGCGGTGGTCAGCCCCAGCATTTT. This encodes CASSLDSGGQPQHF.

The V gene is TRBV25-1, the J gene TRBJ2-1, with 12 bases that match TRBD2. Unmatched junction bases numbered 11, after V lost 6 bases and J lost 8 bases. This CDR3 region has 16 residues. Germline V gene sequence: CDR1 MGHDK, CDR2 SYGVNS. The CDR3 DNA reads as TGTGCCAGCAGCGCCTCTAGCGGGGGGGCCTGGTATGAGCAGTTCTTC. Translated, it gives CASSASSGGAWYEQFF.

This chain joins TRBV19 and TRBJ2-1, with 8 bases aligning to TRBD1. The V gene end was trimmed by 5 bases and the J gene end by 0 bases; junction bases not matched to a gene: 6. This CDR3 has 16 amino acids. CDR1 is LNHDA and CDR2 is SQIVND in the germline V gene (reference sequence). CDR3 sequence reads: CASSFRTGSSYNEQFF. The CDR3 DNA follows: TGTGCCAGTAGTTTCCGGACAGGGAGCTCCTACAATGAGCAGTTCTTC.

This clone was picked up one time. The chain has TRBV7-9 and TRBJ1-1, with 9 bases aligning to TRBD1. The CDR3 runs to 16 residues. V trimming: 5 bases; J trimming: 8 bases; junction bases outside the gene matches: 15. Per germline, CDR1 SEHNR and CDR2 FQNEAQ (reference sequence). CDR3 amino acids: CASSHLPGQGIDEAFF. The CDR3 DNA reads as TGTGCCAGCAGCCATCTGCCGGGACAGGGAATCGACGAAGCTTTCTTT.

The rearrangement uses TRBV19 and TRBJ2-2; maybe TRBD2 (6 bases). Germline CDR1 and CDR2: LNHDA and SQIVND (reference sequence). The CDR3 spans 17 residues. The V end was cut by 1 base, the J end by 5 bases, with 17 bases between. The CDR3 coding sequence is TGTGCCAGTAGTATAGGTTTTGTCCAGGCGGGGACCGGGGAGCTGTTTTTT. Its protein is CASSIGFVQAGTGELFF.

This chain uses TRBV6-1 with TRBJ2-3; D is perhaps TRBD2 (6 bases). The CDR3 extends over 14 amino acids. Germline lookup yields CDR1 MNHNS and CDR2 SASEGT. V was pared by 3 bases and J by 4 bases, with 11 bases between. CDR3 loop: CASSEAGSSDTQYF. The CDR3 DNA reads TGTGCCAGCAGTGAGGCCGGGAGTTCAGATACGCAGTATTTT.

This clone was seen only once. The chain joins TRBV6-5 to TRBJ2-5, with 8 bases fitting TRBD2. Germline V gene lookup returns CDR1 MNHEY and CDR2 SVGAGI. This CDR3 spans 15 amino acids. Unmatched junction bases numbered 10, after V lost 7 bases and J lost 3 bases. The CDR3 nucleotides are TGTGCCAGCATCCCCCCGGTAGCGGGGAAAGAGACCCAGTACTTC. Protein product: CASIPPVAGKETQYF.

The J gene is TRBJ1-5, the V gene TRBV12-3 or TRBV12-4, with TRBD1 as a possible D gene (5 bases). The CDR3 is made up of 13 amino acids. Trimming left V 8 bases short and J 6 bases short, with 14 bases between. CDR3 DNA sequence: TGTGCCAGCTCCTCCGGGGGAATTCAGCCCCAGCATTTT. Encoded protein: CASSSGGIQPQHF.

V is TRBV9 and J is TRBJ2-5; TRBD2 matches at 10 bases. Germline V gene sequence: CDR1 SGDLS, CDR2 YYNGEE. J gave up 1 base and V 4 bases, and 7 bases lay outside the gene matches. The CDR3 runs 16 residues. CDR3 protein: CASSPWASGGQETQYF. CDR3 nucleotides: TGTGCCAGCAGCCCGTGGGCTAGCGGGGGCCAAGAGACCCAGTACTTC.

The chain uses TRBV23-1 and TRBJ2-3; 13 nucleotides agree with TRBD2. TRBV23-1 is marked as an open reading frame, function uncertain. Trimming took 3 bases from V and 5 from J; bases not matched to a gene: 11. The CDR3 covers 18 residues. Here the CDR3 DNA reads TGCGCCAGCAGTCAGTGCACTAGCGGGGGGGCCCGTAAAGATACGCAGTATTTT. This sequence encodes CASSQCTSGGARKDTQYF.

CDR3: CASSLTSGGTYEQYF. DNA of the CDR3: TGTGCCAGCAGCTTGACTAGCGGGGGCACCTACGAGCAGTACTTC. The genes are TRBV6-2 or TRBV6-3 and TRBJ2-7, with 12 bases matching TRBD2. This CDR3 comprises 15 residues. The germline V gene encodes CDR1 MNHEY and CDR2 SVGEGT. With V trimmed by 6 bases and J by 2 bases, 5 bases remained unmatched.

In DNA, the CDR3 is TGTGCCAGCAGCTATGGGGCCGGGAACACCGGGGAGCTGTTTTTT. It encodes CASSYGAGNTGELFF. The gene calls are TRBV9 and TRBJ2-2; perhaps TRBD1 as D (5 bases). The V end lost 4 bases, the J end lost 1 base, and 11 bases lay between the germline ends. CDR1 and CDR2 from the germline V gene are SGDLS and YYNGEE. This CDR3 is built from 15 residues.

V is TRBV3-1 (or the pseudogene TRBV3-2) and J is TRBJ1-3, with D possibly matching TRBD1 (5 bases). The CDR3 spans 16 residues. Trimming removed 3 bases from V and 4 bases from J, with 16 bases in between. Germline V gives CDR1 LGHDT, CDR2 YNNKEL (reference sequence). As DNA, the CDR3 is TGTGCCAGCAGCCACGAAGGCGGGGGAAAAGGAAACACCATATATTTT. Protein product: CASSHEGGGKGNTIYF.

The J gene is TRBJ2-2, the V gene TRBV19; D may be TRBD2 (7 bases). Germline-derived CDR1 and CDR2 are LNHDA and SQIVND (reference sequence). This CDR3 has 16 amino acids. With 3 bases removed from V and 10 bases from J, the gap between germline ends came to 21 bases. CDR3 sequence reads: CASSIQSGGAPLELFF. The CDR3 DNA reads TGTGCCAGTAGTATCCAAAGTGGGGGGGCGCCCCTGGAGCTGTTTTTT.

V and J are TRBV10-3 and TRBJ1-2; no clear D. From germline, CDR1 is ENHRY and CDR2 SYGVKD. V was clipped by 0 bases and J by 4 bases, with 18 bases between them. This CDR3 has 17 amino acids. The CDR3 protein is CAISESLQALTLYGYTF. DNA for the CDR3: TGTGCCATCAGTGAGTCGTTGCAGGCCCTAACCCTCTATGGCTACACCTTC.

The chain combines TRBV6-6 with TRBJ2-1; unclear D gene. V lost 5 bases and J 1 base, leaving 18 bases between the germline ends. The CDR3 has 17 residues. The germline V gene encodes CDR1 MNHNY and CDR2 SVGAGI (reference sequence). CDR3 in amino acids: CASSRTPAAVSYNEQFF. CDR3 bases: TGTGCCAGCAGTCGCACCCCTGCGGCTGTTTCCTACAATGAGCAGTTCTTC.

The table lists this clone with a count of one. Other DNA sequences in this sample translate to the same CDR3. The chain is built from TRBV5-4 and TRBJ1-1; 10 bases are a match to TRBD1. The CDR3 contains 13 residues. With V trimmed by 4 bases and J by 7 bases, 4 bases remained unmatched. CDR1 and CDR2 from the germline V gene are SGHNT and YYREEE (reference sequence). The CDR3 nucleotides are TGTGCCAGCAGCCTCGACAGGGGGCTTGAAGCTTTCTTT. It encodes CASSLDRGLEAFF.